The 31 T cell receptor beta chains below come from one sample, sequenced in a study of CD8 T cells in Susac syndrome. Reverse transcription of roughly 0.5 to 1 ug RNA was performed with random hexamers. Each CDR3 protein is one row after TCRdb ran MiXCR on the immunoSEQ multiplex PCR reads. This sample has about 430,000 distinct CDR3 sequences; more than 80% occur once, and the top ten carry more than 0.09%. The specimen was CD8+ T cells from PBMCs. The receptors were sampled from a human donor with multiple sclerosis.

The V and J genes are TRBV10-3 and TRBJ2-1; TRBD2 aligns across 7 bases. Germline V lookup: CDR1 ENHRY, CDR2 SYGVKD. The CDR3 runs to 19 residues. The trim removed 6 bases at V and 6 bases at J, leaving 23 bases unmatched. This CDR3 is CAISPPGSPAGFLFNEQFF. CDR3 nucleotide sequence: TGTGCCATCAGCCCACCGGGTTCCCCAGCGGGGTTTTTGTTCAATGAGCAGTTCTTC.

The chain uses TRBV7-2 and TRBJ1-1; maybe TRBD1 (6 bases). The CDR3 consists of 15 residues. Trimming took 1 base from V and 6 from J, leaving 15 bases between them. Germline V gene sequence: CDR1 SGHTA, CDR2 FQGNSA. The CDR3 loop reads CASSLDLMGAAEAFF. The CDR3 DNA is TGTGCCAGCAGCTTAGATCTTATGGGGGCGGCTGAAGCTTTCTTT. Complete variable domain (other parts from reference TRBV7-2 and TRBJ1-1): GAGVSQSPSNKVTEKGKDVELRCDPISGHTALYWYRQSLGQGLEFLIYFQGNSAPDKSGLPSDRFSAERTGGSVSTLTIQRTQQEDSAVYLCASSLDLMGAAEAFFGQGTRLTVV.

The J gene is TRBJ2-5, the V gene TRBV20-1, with D hard to call. The CDR3 runs to 13 residues. Germline values: CDR1 DFQATT, CDR2 SNEGSKA (reference sequence). Deletions cut 6 bases from V and 5 bases from J, with 16 bases between. The CDR3 DNA sequence: TGCAGTGCCCGGGCGGATATGGAGGAGACCCAGTACTTC. Translating it yields CSARADMEETQYF.

This chain uses TRBV10-2 with TRBJ2-1; no clear D. Germline assignment: CDR1 WSHSY and CDR2 SAAADI. The CDR3 is 13 residues long. Between the trimmed V and J ends, which lost 0 bases and 7 bases, there was a span of 7 bases. This chain's CDR3 is CASSESERNEQFF. The CDR3 DNA follows: TGCGCCAGCAGTGAGTCCGAGAGGAATGAGCAGTTCTTC.

The chain uses TRBV20-1 and TRBJ1-1; TRBD1 might be the D (6 bases). Germline V lookup: CDR1 DFQATT, CDR2 SNEGSKA (reference sequence). The CDR3 sequence is 14 residues long. Between the trimmed V and J ends, which lost 7 bases and 6 bases, there was a span of 21 bases. The CDR3 loop is CSGKWGGGQSEAFF. In DNA form, the CDR3 reads TGCAGTGGAAAGTGGGGGGGCGGTCAATCTGAAGCTTTCTTT.

The J gene is TRBJ2-3, the V gene TRBV4-1; 8 bases match TRBD1. Trimming removed 0 bases from V and 6 bases from J; junction bases left unmatched: 11. CDR1 MGHRA and CDR2 YSYEKL come from the germline V gene. This CDR3 is 17 amino acids long. The CDR3 reads CASSQDIGRGHRDTQYF. In nucleotides, the CDR3 is TGCGCCAGCAGCCAAGATATCGGCAGGGGGCACCGGGATACGCAGTATTTT.

This clonotype was found once. This rearrangement joins TRBV27 to TRBJ1-5; unclear D gene. The CDR3 has 16 residues. Germline V CDR1 and CDR2: MNHEY, SMNVEV (reference sequence). V was pared by 6 bases and J by 0 bases, with 15 bases between. CDR3 coding DNA: TGTGCCAGCAGGTCAGGAGGCGTCTATAGCAATCAGCCCCAGCATTTT. Translated, it gives CASRSGGVYSNQPQHF.

The gene calls are TRBV6-5 and TRBJ1-1; TRBD1 aligns across 7 bases. V lost 4 bases and J lost 1; bases outside the gene matches: 9. The V gene's germline CDR1 is MNHEY and CDR2 SVGAGI. The CDR3 extends over 16 amino acids. This CDR3 reads CASSSAYGTENTEAFF. The CDR3 DNA sequence: TGTGCCAGCAGTTCCGCATATGGGACAGAGAACACTGAAGCTTTCTTT.

The chain employs TRBV6-1 and TRBJ2-3, with TRBD2 identical over 11 bases. V shed 5 bases and J 4 bases; nucleotides not matched to a gene: 20. This CDR3 has 20 residues. Germline-derived CDR1 and CDR2 are MNHNS and SASEGT. The DNA for the CDR3 is TGTGCCAGCAGTCAAACGGGCCACTTTAGCGGGAGGGATGCTGCAGATACGCAGTATTTT. Translation: CASSQTGHFSGRDAADTQYF.

The chain carries TRBV6-5 and TRBJ2-2; D gene uncertain. Germline CDR1 reads MNHEY; CDR2 reads SVGAGI. The CDR3 spans 16 residues. The germline V and J ends were trimmed by 0 bases and 5 bases, with 13 bases remaining between them. The DNA of the CDR3 is TGTGCCAGCAGTTACTCGTTGGTTGGTGGGACCGGGGAGCTGTTTTTT. This codes for CASSYSLVGGTGELFF.

This CDR3 reads CSATQGNGYTF. The CDR3 region has the DNA TGCAGTGCTACACAGGGGAATGGCTACACCTTC. This chain joins TRBV20-1 and TRBJ1-2; 7 nucleotides line up with TRBD1. CDR3 length: 11 amino acids. V shed 4 bases, J shed 6 bases, and the junction held 2 bases outside the gene matches. Germline CDR1 is DFQATT and CDR2 is SNEGSKA (reference sequence).

The rearrangement links TRBV7-9 to TRBJ2-7, with TRBD2 matching over 10 bases. Germline CDR1 SEHNR, CDR2 FQNEAQ (reference sequence). Trimming at V came to 2 bases and at J to 0 bases, leaving 7 bases not matched to a gene. The CDR3 totals 17 residues. The CDR3 region has the DNA TGTGCCAGCAGCTTATCCCTCGCTAGCGGGAGCTCCTACGAGCAGTACTTC. It translates to CASSLSLASGSSYEQYF.

The chain couples TRBV20-1 to TRBJ1-5, with D unresolved. Germline V lookup: CDR1 DFQATT, CDR2 SNEGSKA (reference sequence). The germline V and J ends were trimmed by 0 bases and 1 base, with 4 bases remaining between them. The CDR3 runs 13 residues. Here the CDR3 reads CSAREMSNQPQHF. The CDR3, as DNA: TGCAGTGCTAGAGAGATGAGCAATCAGCCCCAGCATTTT.

The V gene is TRBV11-3, the J gene TRBJ2-3; D is unclear. The germline CDR1 and CDR2 sequences are SGHNT and YENEEA. The length of the CDR3 is 13 residues. V was pared by 5 bases and J by 0 bases, with 6 bases between. The CDR3 DNA reads as TGTGCCAGCAGCAATTCTAGCACAGATACGCAGTATTTT. This translates into CASSNSSTDTQYF.

The rearrangement joins TRBV5-4 to TRBJ2-1, with unresolved D. The V end was cut by 0 bases, the J end by 3 bases, with 7 bases between. Germline assignment: CDR1 SGHNT and CDR2 YYREEE (reference sequence). This CDR3 comprises 14 residues. Here the CDR3 DNA reads TGTGCCAGCAGCTTGGTACTGGACTACAATGAGCAGTTCTTC. Translating it yields CASSLVLDYNEQFF.

This chain uses TRBV27 with TRBJ2-2, with no clear D. The CDR3 runs to 15 residues. Germline CDR1 reads MNHEY; CDR2 reads SMNVEV (reference sequence). V gave up 2 bases and J gave up 7 bases, with 14 bases separating them. For the CDR3, the DNA is TGTGCCAGCAGTTTAGGGCTCACCACGGGCGGGGAGCTGTTTTTT. Translated: CASSLGLTTGGELFF.

The chain joins TRBV30 to TRBJ2-7; 7 bases are a match to TRBD1. V lost 3 bases to trimming and J lost 3 bases; unmatched junction nucleotides: 11. The germline V gene has CDR1 GTSNPN and CDR2 SVGIG (reference sequence). The CDR3 runs to 15 residues. The DNA for the CDR3 is TGTGCCTGGAGCGCAGGGAAGGGGGCCTACTACGAGCAGTACTTC. Translated: CAWSAGKGAYYEQYF. Combining the CDR3 with reference TRBV30 and TRBJ2-7 gives the whole variable domain SQTIHQWPATLVQPVGSPLSLECTVEGTSNPNLYWYRQAAGRGLQLLFYSVGIGQISSEVPQNLSASRPQDRQFILSSKKLLLSDSGFYLCAWSAGKGAYYEQYFGPGTRLTVT.

The rearrangement joins TRBV11-2 to TRBJ2-7, with a possible D match to TRBD2 (5 bases). Germline values: CDR1 SGHAT, CDR2 FQNNGV. The V end was cut by 0 bases, the J end by 5 bases, with 14 bases between. The CDR3 is 15 amino acids. This CDR3 reads CASSLEPGFLNEQYF. The CDR3 DNA reads TGTGCCAGCAGCTTAGAGCCGGGATTCTTAAACGAGCAGTACTTC.

The V gene is TRBV4-1, the J gene TRBJ1-4; D is undetermined. The CDR3 totals 15 residues. Per the germline V gene, CDR1 is MGHRA and CDR2 is YSYEKL. V was cut by 2 bases and J by 0 bases, with 7 bases left in between. CDR3 coding DNA: TGCGCCAGCAGCCAATTAGGGTCAACTAATGAAAAACTGTTTTTT. Its translation: CASSQLGSTNEKLFF.

V is TRBV6-5 and J is TRBJ2-7; D gene ambiguous. Trimming stripped 7 bases from V and 1 base from J, with 11 bases between. The CDR3 has 13 residues. Germline V gene lookup returns CDR1 MNHEY and CDR2 SVGAGI. This CDR3 is CASTPGISYEQYF. In nucleotides, the CDR3 is TGTGCCAGCACCCCCGGCATTTCCTACGAGCAGTACTTC.

The CDR3 nucleotides are TGTGCCATCAGTGGGGTTTGGGGGCGGCCCACTGAAGCTTTCTTT. The encoded protein is CAISGVWGRPTEAFF. V and J are TRBV10-3 and TRBJ1-1, with a weak D call TRBD1 (6 bases). Germline V lookup: CDR1 ENHRY, CDR2 SYGVKD. The CDR3 spans 15 residues. The V end was cut by 4 bases, the J end by 4 bases, with 16 bases between.

The rearrangement links TRBV7-7 to TRBJ2-2; D is perhaps TRBD1 (6 bases). Per the germline V gene, CDR1 is SSHAT and CDR2 is FNYEAQ (reference sequence). This CDR3 has 15 amino acids. Trimming shortened V by 0 bases and J by 1 base, and 6 bases separated the two germline ends. The chain's CDR3 is CASSLATGNTGELFF. The CDR3 coding sequence is TGTGCCAGCAGCTTAGCGACAGGGAACACCGGGGAGCTGTTTTTT.

This chain uses TRBV27 with TRBJ2-7, with D perhaps being TRBD1 or TRBD2 (6 bases each). This CDR3 is 15 amino acids long. Germline lookup yields CDR1 MNHEY and CDR2 SMNVEV (reference sequence). V was trimmed by 2 bases and J by 6 bases, leaving 17 bases between them. The CDR3 coding sequence is TGTGCCAGCAGTTTAGAACCCCCGGGGGCAGTCGAGCAGTACTTC. This gives the protein CASSLEPPGAVEQYF.

This chain uses TRBV4-1 with TRBJ2-1; D possibly corresponds to TRBD2 (6 bases). The CDR3 has 13 residues. In germline, CDR1 is MGHRA, CDR2 YSYEKL. V lost 3 bases, J lost 7 bases, and 10 bases lay in between. The CDR3 loop reads CASSQLLANEQFF. As DNA, the CDR3 is TGCGCCAGCAGCCAGTTACTAGCTAATGAGCAGTTCTTC.

This clonotype was picked up one time. J is TRBJ2-7 and V is TRBV10-3; D might be TRBD2 (8 bases). The V end was cut by 3 bases, the J end by 3 bases, with 15 bases between. The germline V gene encodes CDR1 ENHRY and CDR2 SYGVKD. This CDR3 is built from 15 residues. For the CDR3, the DNA is TGTGCCATCAGTGATGCAGGGGGACTAGTCTACGAGCAGTACTTC. This sequence encodes CAISDAGGLVYEQYF.

This chain uses TRBV2 with TRBJ2-6, with a tentative D call TRBD1 (5 bases). This CDR3 has 17 residues. V was trimmed by 1 base and J by 4 bases, leaving 14 bases between them. The germline CDR1 and CDR2 sequences are SNHLY and FYNNEI. The CDR3 region has the DNA TGTGCCAGCAGTGAAGAATCAGAAGGGGCCGGGGCCAACGTCCTGACTTTC. It is translated as CASSEESEGAGANVLTF.

The count of this clonotype is one. The chain uses TRBV10-3 and TRBJ2-7; D is undetermined. Germline V gives CDR1 ENHRY, CDR2 SYGVKD. Trimming pared 7 bases from V and 0 bases from J, leaving 13 bases between. The CDR3 is 14 amino acids. The CDR3 DNA reads as TGTGCCATCACCGATGAAGAGGTCTCCTACGAGCAGTACTTC. Its protein product is CAITDEEVSYEQYF.

The chain carries TRBV12-3 or TRBV12-4 and TRBJ2-1; the match to TRBD2 covers 12 bases. The CDR3 has 18 residues. The V segment lost 3 bases and the J segment 1 base; nucleotides outside the gene matches: 7. The CDR3: CASSLPSGREGSYNEQFF. CDR3 sequence (DNA): TGTGCCAGCAGTTTGCCTAGCGGGAGGGAGGGGTCCTACAATGAGCAGTTCTTC.

The chain joins TRBV5-1 to TRBJ1-4; 10 nucleotides match TRBD1. J lost 5 bases, V lost 5 bases, and 0 bases had no gene match. The CDR3 has 13 amino acids. Per the germline V gene, CDR1 is SGHRS and CDR2 is YFSETQ. CDR3 region: CASRGQGNEKLFF. The CDR3 DNA sequence: TGCGCCAGCAGGGGACAGGGGAATGAAAAACTGTTTTTT. The variable domain in full, with the rest retrieved from reference TRBV5-1 and TRBJ1-4, is KAGVTQTPRYLIKTRGQQVTLSCSPISGHRSVSWYQQTPGQGLQFLFEYFSETQRNKGNFPGRFSGRQFSNSRSEMNVSTLELGDSALYLCASRGQGNEKLFFGSGTQLSVL.

The chain carries TRBV25-1 and TRBJ2-1, with TRBD2 as a possible D gene (6 bases). The CDR3 sequence is 17 residues long. Germline V CDR1 and CDR2: MGHDK, SYGVNS. V was pared by 1 base and J by 0 bases, with 13 bases between. CDR3 loop: CASSELGGLGSYNEQFF. CDR3 in DNA: TGTGCCAGCAGTGAATTGGGGGGACTTGGCTCCTACAATGAGCAGTTCTTC. Full variable domain (rest looked up from reference TRBV25-1 and TRBJ2-1): EADIYQTPRYLVIGTGKKITLECSQTMGHDKMYWYQQDPGMELHLIHYSYGVNSTEKGDLSSESTVSRIRTEHFPLTLESARPSHTSQYLCASSELGGLGSYNEQFFGPGTRLTVL.

This chain links TRBV10-3 with TRBJ1-2; D remains unclear. Germline CDR1 ENHRY, CDR2 SYGVKD. The CDR3 extends over 14 amino acids. V was clipped by 4 bases and J by 0 bases, with 9 bases between them. The CDR3 loop reads CAISAPGTNYGYTF. The CDR3 DNA reads as TGTGCCATCAGTGCACCAGGTACTAACTATGGCTACACCTTC.